A single T cell receptor beta chain is shown here with its context. This sample is drawn from a study of CD8 T cells in Susac syndrome. The germline CDR1 and CDR2 sequences are LGHDT and YNNKEL (reference sequence). V shed 0 bases and J 7 bases; nucleotides not matched to a gene: 12. This CDR3 comprises 16 residues. Reverse transcription of about 0.5 to 1 ug RNA was carried out with random hexamers. TCRdb recomputed calls from the immunoSEQ multiplex PCR reads with MiXCR, one row per CDR3 protein. The repertoire holds under 200,000 distinct CDR3 sequences, with 91% as singletons. Sequenced input: CD4+ T cells from PBMCs. The chain recombines TRBV3-1 with TRBJ2-7, with 7 bases fitting TRBD2. The receptor's source is a human donor with Susac syndrome. The chain's CDR3 is CASSQERRGRQREQYF. CDR3 coding DNA: TGTGCCAGCAGCCAAGAGAGGCGGGGGAGACAAAGAGAGCAGTACTTC.